This T cell receptor (beta chain) was identified during a study of response to subunit inactivated influenza vaccine. One entry per CDR3 protein results from TCRdb running MiXCR on the RT-PCR reads. Counted here are some 550,000 distinct CDR3 sequences, under 25% occurring once; the ten biggest clones make up approximately 3%. The germline CDR1 and CDR2 sequences are SGHTA and FQGNSA. This CDR3 has 17 residues. V shed 5 bases, J shed 3 bases, and the junction held 8 bases outside the gene matches. Regarding this clonotype: The target antigen is unknown.

General study results and limits: After each seasonal influenza vaccination, few new T cells are recruited, the authors suggested.

Another study also made use of these data, one on T cells expressing NK-cell markers. That paper adds: The cDNA for TCR beta came from 5'RACE template switching with UMIs.

Sequencing was performed on CD4+ T cells sorted from PBMCs, taken 11 to 12 days after vaccination. The receptor was derived from a man aged 45-65 years who received an inactivated influenza vaccine. V gene TRBV7-2 combines with J gene TRBJ2-3; 13 nucleotides match TRBD2. The CDR3 sequence: CASSGRGLAGITDTQYF. CDR3 in DNA: TGTGCCAGCAGCGGACGGGGACTAGCGGGGATAACAGATACGCAGTATTTT.